This TCR beta chain was documented in a study of T-cell memory formation after mild COVID-19. Whole-study findings and limits: Day 15 to 85 contractors were CD4/CD8 balanced; later expanders leaned CD4+.

CDR3 length equals 13 residues. Trimming cost V 5 bases and J 4 bases, with 11 bases left between them. In germline, CDR1 is SGHTA, CDR2 FQGTGA. TCRdb re-derived calls from the 5' RACE reads in MiXCR, one entry per CDR3 protein. The table records just over 400,000 distinct CDR3 sequences, about 25% of them present only once. In the case of this clonotype: The antigen is unknown.

The sequence was collected from an adult woman who had mild COVID-19 (a few samples of this study predate the infection). Cell type and time point are not known. Sequenced material: PBMCs or a T cell subset sorted from them (not recorded which). The chain combines TRBV7-3 with TRBJ2-5; D remains ambiguous. The CDR3 bases are TGTGCCAGCAGCCCCTCGATGGGAGAGACCCAGTACTTC. Translation gives CASSPSMGETQYF.